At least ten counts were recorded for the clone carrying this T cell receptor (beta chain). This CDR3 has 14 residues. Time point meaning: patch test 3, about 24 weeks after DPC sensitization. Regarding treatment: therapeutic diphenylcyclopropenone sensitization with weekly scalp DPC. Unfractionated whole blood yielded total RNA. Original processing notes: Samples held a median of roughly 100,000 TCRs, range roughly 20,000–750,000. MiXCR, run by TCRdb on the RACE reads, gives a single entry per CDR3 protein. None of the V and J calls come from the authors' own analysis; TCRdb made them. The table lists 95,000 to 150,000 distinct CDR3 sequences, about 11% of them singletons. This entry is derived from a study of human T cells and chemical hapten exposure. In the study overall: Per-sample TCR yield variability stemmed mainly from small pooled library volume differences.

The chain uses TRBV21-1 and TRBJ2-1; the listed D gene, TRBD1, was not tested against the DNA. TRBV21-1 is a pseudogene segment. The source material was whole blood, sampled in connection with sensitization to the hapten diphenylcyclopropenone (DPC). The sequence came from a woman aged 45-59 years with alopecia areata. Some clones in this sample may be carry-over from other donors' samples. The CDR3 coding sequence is TGTGCCAGCAGCAAAGCGCAGGGGGACAATGAGCAGTTCTTC. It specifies CASSKAQGDNEQFF.